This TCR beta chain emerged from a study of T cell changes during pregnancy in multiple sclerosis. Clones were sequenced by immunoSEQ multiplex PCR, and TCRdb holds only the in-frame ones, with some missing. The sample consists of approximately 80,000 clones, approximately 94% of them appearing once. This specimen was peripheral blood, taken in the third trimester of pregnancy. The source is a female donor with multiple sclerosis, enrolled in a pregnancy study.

In DNA, the CDR3 is TGTGCCAGCAGCTCAATACAGGGGGTAAATCAGCCCCAGCATTTT. Translation: CASSSIQGVNQPQHF. This chain connects TRBV27 to TRBJ1-5, with 8 bases identical to TRBD1. This CDR3 has 15 amino acids. J gave up 4 bases and V 6 bases, and 8 bases lay outside the gene matches. Germline assignment: CDR1 MNHEY and CDR2 SMNVEV (reference sequence).